This entry features one T cell receptor beta chain sequence. Its antigen is not identified. This sample was taken from a study of cytomegalovirus exposure and HLA in healthy donors. V lost 3 bases and J lost 1; bases outside the gene matches: 9. Looked up from germline, CDR1 is SGHNT and CDR2 is YYREEE (reference sequence). The CDR3 loop spans 16 amino acids. Findings and caveats of the study: In vitro checks showed that a few CMV-associated chains really do target CMV antigens.

13 Jbeta primers and 60 Vbeta primers were used for the PCR. Libraries were prepared by immunoSEQ multiplex PCR; TCRdb keeps only in-frame clonotypes and omits some of them. Here the sample spans some 200,000 clones, 70% to 80% being singletons. This TCR came from a woman aged 55-75 years in good health and CMV-seropositive. The gene calls are TRBV5-4 and TRBJ1-1, with 7 bases fitting TRBD1. The sequencing sample was made of PBMCs. The CDR3 bases are TGTGCCAGCAGCTCCAGACCCGGGACAGCGAACACTGAAGCTTTCTTT. Protein sequence: CASSSRPGTANTEAFF.